The rows below give T cell receptor beta chains drawn from one sample of a study of blood T cell repertoires in COVID-19. The method was immunoSEQ multiplex PCR; TCRdb's version includes in-frame clones alone and lacks a portion of them. Here the sample spans roughly 330,000 clones, more than 70% being singletons. The sequenced material came from PBMCs or T cells enriched from blood (not recorded which). Source of these receptors: a woman younger than 45 who had recovered from COVID-19. Each CDR3 is given with its conserved first and last residue. The order of the fields is V gene, J gene, D gene, clone size, CDR3 protein, CDR3 DNA. A D gene is named only where the DNA matches it firmly. Some rows have no size entry. The others give once, few or many, or a class for an expanded clone.

TRBV11-2,TRBJ2-7,.,once,CASSLTGSFYEQYF,TGTGCCAGCAGCTTAACAGGCTCCTTCTACGAGCAGTACTTC
TRBV7-9,TRBJ1-6,TRBD1,.,CASSPATGGNSPLHF,TGTGCCAGCAGCCCAGCCACAGGGGGCAATTCACCCCTCCACTTT
TRBV15,TRBJ1-5,.,.,CATSRDRGEGQPQHF,TGTGCCACCAGCAGAGATCGGGGAGAAGGTCAGCCCCAGCATTTT
TRBV6-5,TRBJ2-5,TRBD2,.,CASSYSSGVRETQYF,TGTGCCAGCAGTTACTCTAGCGGGGTTCGGGAGACCCAGTACTTC
TRBV7-9,TRBJ1-2,TRBD1,.,CASSQYPGQGRDYGYTF,TGTGCCAGCAGCCAATATCCGGGACAGGGAAGAGACTATGGCTACACCTTC
TRBV5-1,TRBJ1-2,.,.,CASSLGGGQNGYTF,TGCGCCAGCAGCTTGGGCGGAGGGCAGAATGGCTACACCTTC
TRBV2,TRBJ1-2,TRBD1,.,CATGQGRYGYTF,TGTGCCACCGGACAGGGGCGCTATGGCTACACCTTC
TRBV19,TRBJ2-5,.,.,CARCGQETQYF,TGTGCCAGATGCGGCCAAGAGACCCAGTACTTC
TRBV15,TRBJ1-5,TRBD1,.,CATSRGTGAVYSNQPQHF,TGTGCCACCAGCAGAGGGACAGGGGCAGTTTATAGCAATCAGCCCCAGCATTTT
TRBV5-4,TRBJ2-7,TRBD1,.,CASSPGTGVSYF,TGTGCCAGCAGCCCCGGGACAGGGGTCTCGTACTTC
TRBV27,TRBJ2-7,.,.,CASSQRDRNVYEQYF,TGTGCCAGCAGTCAGCGGGACAGGAATGTTTACGAGCAGTACTTC
TRBV9,TRBJ1-1,.,.,CASSLRGQGLGTEAFF,TGTGCCAGCAGCCTCCGAGGGCAGGGGCTTGGCACTGAAGCTTTCTTT
TRBV7-2,TRBJ2-7,TRBD1,.,CASSFRTGGSREQYF,TGTGCCAGCAGCTTCAGGACAGGGGGTTCTCGCGAGCAGTACTTC
TRBV2,TRBJ2-1,TRBD2,few,CASSEWVLAGASVSYNEQFF,TGTGCCAGCAGTGAATGGGTACTAGCGGGGGCCTCGGTCTCCTACAATGAGCAGTTCTTC
TRBV30,TRBJ2-7,.,.,CAWSSPGGTYEQYF,TGTGCCTGGAGTTCCCCCGGGGGTACCTACGAGCAGTACTTC
TRBV15,TRBJ2-2,TRBD1,.,CATSRLGQVRTGELFF,TGTGCCACCAGCAGATTGGGACAGGTCCGCACCGGGGAGCTGTTTTTT
TRBV27,TRBJ2-5,.,.,CASRGGAQETQYF,TGTGCCAGCAGGGGGGGGGCTCAAGAGACCCAGTACTTC
TRBV7-8,TRBJ1-1,.,.,CASSHSRWNTEAFF,TGTGCCAGCAGCCATAGCCGCTGGAACACTGAAGCTTTCTTT
TRBV5-1,TRBJ1-6,TRBD1,.,CASSEGQVHNSPLHF,TGCGCCAGCAGCGAGGGACAGGTCCATAATTCACCCCTCCACTTT
TRBV28,TRBJ1-1,.,.,CASSTTGTEAFF,TGTGCCAGCAGTACCACTGGCACTGAAGCTTTCTTT
TRBV7-2,TRBJ2-1,TRBD2,.,CASSFASGGEQFF,TGTGCCAGCAGCTTTGCCTCGGGGGGTGAGCAGTTCTTC
TRBV28,TRBJ1-6,TRBD1,.,CASSLGQGKNSPLHF,TGTGCCAGCAGTCTTGGACAGGGGAAGAATTCACCCCTCCACTTT
TRBV3-1/TRBV3-2,TRBJ2-6,TRBD1,.,CASSRHSRTGDSGANVLTF,TGTGCCAGCAGCCGGCATTCAAGGACAGGTGACTCTGGGGCCAACGTCCTGACTTTC
TRBV5-6,TRBJ2-7,.,once,CASSPAGETSSYEQYF,TGTGCCAGCAGCCCGGCAGGGGAGACATCATCCTACGAGCAGTACTTC
TRBV6-5,TRBJ2-1,TRBD1,once,CASSSPGQGEFF,TGTGCCAGCAGTTCTCCGGGACAGGGTGAGTTCTTC
TRBV7-2,TRBJ2-7,.,.,CASSLTPVLALSYEQYF,TGTGCCAGCAGCTTAACCCCGGTCCTAGCGCTCTCCTACGAGCAGTACTTC
TRBV28,TRBJ1-4,TRBD1,.,CASTGQGYEKLFF,TGTGCCAGCACTGGACAGGGATATGAAAAACTGTTTTTT
TRBV19,TRBJ2-7,TRBD1,.,CASTPGQGGVGSYEQYF,TGTGCCAGTACCCCGGGACAGGGTGGGGTTGGCTCCTACGAGCAGTACTTC
TRBV7-9,TRBJ1-4,TRBD1,.,CASSLLGGQTNEKLFF,TGTGCCAGCAGCTTACTAGGGGGACAGACTAATGAAAAACTGTTTTTT
TRBV25-1,TRBJ1-2,TRBD1,.,CASSERVTGPYGYTF,TGTGCCAGCAGTGAACGAGTGACAGGGCCATATGGCTACACCTTC
TRBV9,TRBJ1-1,.,.,CASSPAGTEAFF,TGTGCCAGCAGCCCCGCGGGCACTGAAGCTTTCTTT
TRBV19,TRBJ2-6,TRBD1,.,CASSIGTGGAGANVLTF,TGTGCCAGTAGTATAGGGACAGGGGGCGCTGGGGCCAACGTCCTGACTTTC